The clone carrying this T cell receptor (beta chain) has only one observation. These data are taken from a study of blood T cell repertoires in COVID-19. About the research overall: T cells, B-cell-depleted T cells, or PBMCs supplied cDNA or gDNA.

Germline CDR1 reads GTSNPN; CDR2 reads SVGIG (reference sequence). The CDR3 runs 15 residues. J was trimmed by 0 bases and V by 0 bases; bases with no gene match: 4. TCRdb keeps only in-frame clones here, not all; method: immunoSEQ multiplex PCR. The table shows 200,000 to 250,000 clones, with 88% occurring only once. The chain uses TRBV30 and TRBJ2-7; TRBD1 aligns across 8 bases. Sequencing was carried out using peripheral blood. This sequence was found in a man younger than 35 with active or convalescent COVID-19. CDR3 DNA sequence: TGTGCCTGGAGTGTCGGACAGGGCAGCTCCTACGAGCAGTACTTC. As protein: CAWSVGQGSSYEQYF.